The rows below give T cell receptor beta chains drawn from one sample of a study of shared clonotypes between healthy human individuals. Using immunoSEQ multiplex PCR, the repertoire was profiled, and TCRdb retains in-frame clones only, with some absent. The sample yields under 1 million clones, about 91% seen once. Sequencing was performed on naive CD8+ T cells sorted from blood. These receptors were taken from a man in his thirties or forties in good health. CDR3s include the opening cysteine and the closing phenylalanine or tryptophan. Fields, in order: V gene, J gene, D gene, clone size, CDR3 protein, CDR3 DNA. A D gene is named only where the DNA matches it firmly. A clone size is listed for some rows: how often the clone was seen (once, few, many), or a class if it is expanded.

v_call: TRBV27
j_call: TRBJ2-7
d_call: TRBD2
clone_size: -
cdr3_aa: CASSSTGTSGSTPPYEQYF
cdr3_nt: TGTGCCAGCAGTTCGACCGGGACTAGCGGGAGTACGCCCCCCTACGAGCAGTACTTC

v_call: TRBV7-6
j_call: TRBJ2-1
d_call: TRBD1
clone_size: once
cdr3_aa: CASSYTGGDEQFF
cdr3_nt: TGTGCCAGCAGCTACACAGGGGGCGATGAGCAGTTCTTC

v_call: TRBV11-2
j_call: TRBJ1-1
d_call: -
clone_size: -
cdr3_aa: CASSLSRGQMTEAFF
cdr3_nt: TGTGCCAGCAGCCTTTCTCGGGGGCAGATGACTGAAGCTTTCTTT

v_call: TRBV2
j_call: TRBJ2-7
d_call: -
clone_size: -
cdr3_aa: CASRQPGGDLNYEQYF
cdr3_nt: TGTGCCAGCAGACAACCCGGCGGGGATCTTAATTACGAGCAGTACTTC

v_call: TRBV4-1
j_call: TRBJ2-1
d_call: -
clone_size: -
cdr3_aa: CASSPHIAANEQFF
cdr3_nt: TGCGCCAGCAGCCCCCATATAGCGGCCAATGAGCAGTTCTTC

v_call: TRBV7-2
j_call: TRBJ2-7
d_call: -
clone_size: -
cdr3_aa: CASSPVDYEQYF
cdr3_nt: TGTGCCAGCAGCCCCGTTGACTACGAGCAGTACTTC

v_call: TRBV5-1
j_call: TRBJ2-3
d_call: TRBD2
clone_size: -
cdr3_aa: CASSLLTSGRGADTQYF
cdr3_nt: TGCGCCAGCAGCTTGTTGACTAGCGGGAGAGGTGCAGATACGCAGTATTTT

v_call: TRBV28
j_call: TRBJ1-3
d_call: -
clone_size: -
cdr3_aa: CASSLTVSGNTIYF
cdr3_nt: TGTGCCAGCAGTCTGACAGTCTCTGGAAACACCATATATTTT

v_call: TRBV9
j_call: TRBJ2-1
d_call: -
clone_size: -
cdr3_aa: CASSVGGGLTEQFF
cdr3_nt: TGTGCCAGCAGCGTAGGAGGGGGATTGACTGAGCAGTTCTTC

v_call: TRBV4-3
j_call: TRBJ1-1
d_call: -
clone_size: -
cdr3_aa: CASSHGGGSGPPEAFF
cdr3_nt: TGCGCCAGCAGCCATGGGGGCGGGAGTGGGCCCCCTGAAGCTTTCTTT

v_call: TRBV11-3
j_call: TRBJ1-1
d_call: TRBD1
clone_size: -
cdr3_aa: CASSYGTGTEAFF
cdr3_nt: TGTGCCAGCAGCTACGGGACAGGGACTGAAGCTTTCTTT

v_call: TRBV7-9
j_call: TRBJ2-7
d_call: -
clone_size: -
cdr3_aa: CASSLLGDPTTGRFYEQYF
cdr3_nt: TGTGCCAGCAGCTTATTGGGGGACCCGACCACAGGTCGATTCTACGAGCAGTACTTC

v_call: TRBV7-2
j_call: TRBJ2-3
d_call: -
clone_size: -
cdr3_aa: CASSSLGAGNTDTQYF
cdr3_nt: TGTGCCAGCAGCTCCCTAGGGGCGGGGAACACAGATACGCAGTATTTT

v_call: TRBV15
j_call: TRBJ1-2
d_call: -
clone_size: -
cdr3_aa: CATSRDLGMRYGYTF
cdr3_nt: TGTGCCACCAGCAGAGATTTGGGGATGCGCTATGGCTACACCTTC

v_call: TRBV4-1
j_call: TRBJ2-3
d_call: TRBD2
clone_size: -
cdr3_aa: CASSQGLAATDTQYF
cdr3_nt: TGCGCCAGCAGCCAAGGACTAGCGGCTACAGATACGCAGTATTTT

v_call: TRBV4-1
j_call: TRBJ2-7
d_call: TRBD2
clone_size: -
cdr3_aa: CASRSGGTGEQYF
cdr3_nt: TGCGCCAGCAGAAGCGGGGGAACGGGGGAGCAGTACTTC

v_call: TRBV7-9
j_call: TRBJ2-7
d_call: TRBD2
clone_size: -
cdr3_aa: CASSLGLAGAEYEQYF
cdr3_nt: TGTGCCAGCAGCTTGGGGCTAGCGGGAGCCGAGTACGAGCAGTACTTC

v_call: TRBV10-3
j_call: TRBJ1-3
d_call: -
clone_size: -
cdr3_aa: CATLILNTIYF
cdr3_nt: TGTGCCACCTTGATACTTAACACCATATATTTT

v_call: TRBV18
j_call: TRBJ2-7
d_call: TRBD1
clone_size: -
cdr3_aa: CASSPGEQGAYEQYF
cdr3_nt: TGTGCCAGCTCACCCGGGGAACAGGGGGCTTACGAGCAGTACTTC

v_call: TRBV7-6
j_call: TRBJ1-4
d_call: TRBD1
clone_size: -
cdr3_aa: CASSSDQDRGEKLFF
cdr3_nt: TGTGCCAGCAGCTCAGACCAGGACAGGGGTGAAAAACTGTTTTTT

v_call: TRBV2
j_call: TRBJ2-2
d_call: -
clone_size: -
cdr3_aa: CATEGLSGELFF
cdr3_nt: TGTGCCACCGAAGGGCTATCCGGGGAGCTGTTTTTT

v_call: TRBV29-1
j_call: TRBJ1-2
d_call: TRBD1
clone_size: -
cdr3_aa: CSVVLYRDRKSGYTF
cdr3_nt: TGCAGCGTCGTCCTATACCGGGACAGGAAGAGTGGCTACACCTTC

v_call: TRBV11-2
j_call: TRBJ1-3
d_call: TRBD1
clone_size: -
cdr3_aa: CASSLSDRLAPGNTIYF
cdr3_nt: TGTGCCAGCAGCCTCTCGGACAGGCTCGCCCCTGGAAACACCATATATTTT

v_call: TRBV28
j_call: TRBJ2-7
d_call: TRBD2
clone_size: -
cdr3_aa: CASSLSTSGRYEQYF
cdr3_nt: TGTGCCAGCAGTTTATCTACTAGCGGGCGCTACGAGCAGTACTTC

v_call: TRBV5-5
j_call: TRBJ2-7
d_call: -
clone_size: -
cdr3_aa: CASSAQVGPSSYEQYF
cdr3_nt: TGTGCCAGCAGCGCTCAGGTTGGTCCCAGCTCCTACGAGCAGTACTTC

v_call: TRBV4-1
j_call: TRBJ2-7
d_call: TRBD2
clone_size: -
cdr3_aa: CASSHPGTSAYEQYF
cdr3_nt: TGCGCCAGCAGCCACCCCGGGACTAGCGCCTACGAGCAGTACTTC

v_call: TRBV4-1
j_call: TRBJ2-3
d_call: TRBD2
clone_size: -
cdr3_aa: CASSQDRTGGLTDTQYF
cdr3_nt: TGCGCCAGCAGCCAAGATCGTACGGGAGGGCTAACAGATACGCAGTATTTT

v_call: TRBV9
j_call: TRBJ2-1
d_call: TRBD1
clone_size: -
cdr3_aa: CASSVEWTGLADNEQFF
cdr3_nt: TGTGCCAGCAGCGTAGAGTGGACAGGGCTGGCTGACAATGAGCAGTTCTTC

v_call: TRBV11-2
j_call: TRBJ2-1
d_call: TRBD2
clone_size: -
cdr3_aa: CASRFYREGATEQFF
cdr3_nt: TGTGCCAGCAGGTTTTACCGGGAGGGTGCAACGGAGCAGTTCTTC

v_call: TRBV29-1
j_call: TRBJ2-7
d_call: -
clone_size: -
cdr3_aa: CSVDQGVTREQYF
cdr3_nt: TGCAGCGTTGACCAGGGCGTTACTCGGGAGCAGTACTTC

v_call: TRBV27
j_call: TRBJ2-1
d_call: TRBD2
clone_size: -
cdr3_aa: CASSLSSGRPYNEQFF
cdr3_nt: TGTGCCAGCAGTTTATCTAGCGGGAGACCCTACAATGAGCAGTTCTTC

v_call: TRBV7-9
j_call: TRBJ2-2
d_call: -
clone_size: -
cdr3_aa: CASSLAVAGPAGELFF
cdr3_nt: TGTGCCAGCAGCTTAGCTGTGGCGGGCCCGGCCGGGGAGCTGTTTTTT

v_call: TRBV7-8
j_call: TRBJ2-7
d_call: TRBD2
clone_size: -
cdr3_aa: CASSQTSGAREQYF
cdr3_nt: TGTGCCAGCAGCCAGACTAGCGGGGCTCGGGAGCAGTACTTC

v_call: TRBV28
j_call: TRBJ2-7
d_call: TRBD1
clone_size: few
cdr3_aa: CASSFGTGGYEQYF
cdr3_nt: TGTGCCAGCAGTTTTGGAACAGGGGGATACGAGCAGTACTTC

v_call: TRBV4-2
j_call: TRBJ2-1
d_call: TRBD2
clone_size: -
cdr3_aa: CASSQGASGRGGEQFF
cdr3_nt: TGTGCCAGCAGCCAAGGGGCTAGCGGGAGGGGGGGTGAGCAGTTCTTC

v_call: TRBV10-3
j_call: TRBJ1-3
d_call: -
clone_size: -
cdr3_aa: CAISEPDTLSGNTIYF
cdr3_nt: TGTGCCATCAGTGAGCCGGACACCCTCTCTGGAAACACCATATATTTT

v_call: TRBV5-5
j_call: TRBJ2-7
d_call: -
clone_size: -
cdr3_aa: CASSLSRSSYEQYF
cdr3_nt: TGTGCCAGCAGCTTGAGCCGGAGCTCCTACGAGCAGTACTTC

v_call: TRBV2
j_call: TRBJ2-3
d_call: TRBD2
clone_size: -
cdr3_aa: CASSERAGGTDTQYF
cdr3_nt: TGTGCCAGCAGTGAAAGAGCGGGAGGAACAGATACGCAGTATTTT

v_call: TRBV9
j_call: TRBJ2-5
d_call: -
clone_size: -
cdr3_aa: CASSRGRGFQETQYF
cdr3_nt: TGTGCCAGCAGCCGGGGGCGCGGCTTTCAAGAGACCCAGTACTTC

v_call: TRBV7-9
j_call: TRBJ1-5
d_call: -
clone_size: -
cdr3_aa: CASSYGASQPQHF
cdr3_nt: TGTGCCAGCAGCTACGGGGCCTCCCAGCCCCAGCATTTT

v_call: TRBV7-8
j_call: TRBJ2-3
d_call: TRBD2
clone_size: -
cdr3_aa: CASRRTSGTDTQYF
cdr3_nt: TGTGCCAGCAGGCGGACTAGCGGAACAGATACGCAGTATTTT

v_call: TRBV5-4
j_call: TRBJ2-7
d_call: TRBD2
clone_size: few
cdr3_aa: CASSFSGTYEQYF
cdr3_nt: TGTGCCAGCAGCTTCAGCGGGACCTACGAGCAGTACTTC